Listed below are T cell receptor beta chains from one sample, sequenced in a study of cytomegalovirus exposure and HLA in healthy donors. TCRdb's copy holds only in-frame clones and misses some; the assay was immunoSEQ multiplex PCR. Here the sample spans about 180,000 clones, around four fifths being singletons. The sample was PBMCs. The receptor source for this set is a man in his late teens or twenties in good health and CMV-seronegative. Each CDR3 is given with its conserved first and last residue. Fields, in order: V gene, clone size, J gene, D gene, CDR3 protein, CDR3 DNA. A D gene is named only where the DNA matches it firmly. Clone sizes are given selectively: once, few, many, or a class where the clone is expanded.

>TRBV30|.|TRBJ2-7|TRBD2
CAWSSPIAGGRHEQYF
TGTGCCTGGAGTAGCCCGATAGCGGGGGGGCGGCACGAGCAGTACTTC
>TRBV6-6|.|TRBJ2-1|.
CASRDSGVPAYNEQFF
TGTGCCAGCAGGGACTCGGGGGTACCAGCCTACAATGAGCAGTTCTTC
>TRBV7-8|.|TRBJ2-3|TRBD1
CASSSIRSRDRGLSYPTDTQYF
TGTGCCAGCAGCTCAATCAGGTCCCGGGACAGGGGGCTTAGCTATCCGACAGATACGCAGTATTTT
>TRBV7-8|.|TRBJ1-1|.
CASSFKGSVTEAFF
TGTGCCAGCAGCTTCAAGGGGTCGGTCACTGAAGCTTTCTTT
>TRBV2|.|TRBJ1-2|.
CASSDSVYREGGRRGYTF
TGTGCCAGCAGTGATAGTGTGTACAGGGAGGGTGGTCGAAGGGGCTACACCTTC
>TRBV28|once|TRBJ2-5|.
CASSSSLERETQYF
TGTGCCAGCAGTTCGTCCCTGGAGCGTGAGACCCAGTACTTC
>TRBV5-6|.|TRBJ2-3|TRBD2
CASSWPGLANTDTQYF
TGTGCCAGCAGCTGGCCGGGACTAGCGAACACAGATACGCAGTATTTT
>TRBV2|.|TRBJ2-1|TRBD1
CASSDQGDLYNEQFF
TGTGCCAGCAGCGACCAGGGGGACCTCTACAATGAGCAGTTCTTC
>TRBV4-2|.|TRBJ1-4|.
CASSQVSGTNEKLFF
TGTGCCAGCAGCCAAGTCTCGGGGACTAATGAAAAACTGTTTTTT
>TRBV2|.|TRBJ1-4|TRBD1
CASSRDRALTNEKLFF
TGTGCCAGCAGTCGGGACAGGGCGTTAACTAATGAAAAACTGTTTTTT
>TRBV7-3|.|TRBJ2-3|TRBD2
CASSPHLAGGNTQYF
TGTGCCAGCAGCCCTCATCTAGCGGGAGGGAATACGCAGTATTTT
>TRBV4-1|.|TRBJ2-7|.
CASSQGPEKYYEQYF
TGCGCCAGCAGCCAAGGGCCGGAGAAATACTACGAGCAGTACTTC